The T cell receptor (beta chain) described here comes from a study of cytomegalovirus exposure and HLA in healthy donors. It was with 60 Vbeta and 13 Jbeta primers that the PCR ran. Assay used: immunoSEQ multiplex PCR; TCRdb lists only in-frame clones, some missing. The sample has around 140,000 clones, approximately 80% seen once. After removal of 4 bases from V and 1 base from J, the junction contained 9 bases not matched to a gene. This CDR3 has 16 residues. Germline V lookup: CDR1 SGHNT, CDR2 YYREEE (reference sequence). Input material: PBMCs. V and J are TRBV5-4 and TRBJ1-2; 8 bases agree with TRBD1. The source of this sequence is a man aged 50-60 years in good health and CMV-seronegative. CDR3 in DNA: TGTGCCAGCAGCAAGGACAGGGTTTCTCATAACTATGGCTACACCTTC. As protein: CASSKDRVSHNYGYTF.